This passage covers 19 T cell receptor beta chains from one sample sequenced in a study of blood T cell repertoires in COVID-19. This table comes from immunoSEQ multiplex PCR, and its TCRdb copy is limited to in-frame clones, with some not included. The sample consists of about 99,000 clones, 84% of them appearing once. Sequencing input: peripheral blood. The receptors originated from a man between 65 and 79 years old with active or convalescent COVID-19.

V usage is TRBV7-2 and J usage is TRBJ1-1; D may be TRBD1 (5 bases). Per the germline V gene, CDR1 is SGHTA and CDR2 is FQGNSA. V lost 4 bases to trimming and J lost 1 base, with 7 bases between them. This CDR3 spans 13 amino acids. CDR3 region: CASSSDRNTEAFF. The CDR3 coding sequence is TGTGCCAGCAGCTCCGACAGGAACACTGAAGCTTTCTTT.

This chain links TRBV6-6 with TRBJ1-1; 7 positions match TRBD1. The CDR3 runs to 14 residues. V was pared by 7 bases and J by 5 bases, with 10 bases of the junction left unmatched. Per the germline V gene, CDR1 is MNHNY and CDR2 is SVGAGI (reference sequence). CDR3 sequence reads: CASTWVQGETEAFF. The CDR3 nucleotides are TGTGCCAGCACCTGGGTCCAGGGGGAAACTGAAGCTTTCTTT.

CDR3 in amino acids: CATQRTSGATDTQYF. The CDR3 DNA sequence: TGTGCCACCCAGAGGACTAGCGGGGCCACAGATACGCAGTATTTT. The chain links TRBV24-1 to TRBJ2-3, with TRBD2 matching 12 bases. V dropped 9 bases and J dropped 2; count of bases not matched to a gene: 5. CDR3 length equals 15 residues. Germline loops: CDR1 KGHDR, CDR2 SFDVKD.

The rearrangement uses TRBV9 and TRBJ2-2; possible D gene TRBD2, 5 bases. The V and J ends lost 6 bases and 4 bases respectively, with 10 bases between them. The germline V gene has CDR1 SGDLS and CDR2 YYNGEE. The CDR3 runs 13 residues. The CDR3 sequence is CASMSRGTGELFF. For the CDR3, the DNA is TGTGCCAGCATGAGTCGGGGCACCGGGGAGCTGTTTTTT.

V and J are TRBV6-5 and TRBJ2-2; TRBD1 agrees at 7 bases. Germline CDR1 and CDR2: MNHEY and SVGAGI. V trimming: 6 bases; J trimming: 2 bases; junction bases outside the gene matches: 6. This CDR3 has 15 residues. The CDR3 spells CASRAGQANTGELFF. The CDR3 nucleotides are TGTGCCAGCAGAGCCGGACAGGCTAACACCGGGGAGCTGTTTTTT.

The gene calls are TRBV6-1 and TRBJ2-2, with D unresolved. CDR3 length: 15 residues. V was cut by 3 bases and J by 0 bases, with 8 bases left in between. The germline CDR1 and CDR2 sequences are MNHNS and SASEGT. CDR3 sequence (DNA): TGTGCCAGCAGTGATTGGTGGCCGAACACCGGGGAGCTGTTTTTT. Translation: CASSDWWPNTGELFF.

This clone has a single count. The J gene is TRBJ2-5, the V gene TRBV4-1, with 8 bases that match TRBD2. The CDR3 consists of 13 residues. The germline V gene encodes CDR1 MGHRA and CDR2 YSYEKL. The junction had 1 base not matched to a gene; V was cut back by 4 bases and J by 3 bases. CDR3: CASSLGGEETQYF. CDR3 sequence (DNA): TGCGCCAGCAGCCTCGGGGGGGAAGAGACCCAGTACTTC.

The chain joins TRBV15 to TRBJ1-1; 7 nucleotides line up with TRBD1. CDR3 size: 16 residues. J was trimmed by 6 bases and V by 0 bases; bases with no gene match: 10. Germline V CDR1 and CDR2: LNHNV, YYDKDF (reference sequence). The CDR3: CATSRDPGTVNPEAFF. DNA of the CDR3: TGTGCCACCAGCAGAGATCCCGGGACAGTGAATCCTGAAGCTTTCTTT.

The count of this clone is one. The chain is built from TRBV10-3 and TRBJ2-7; 7 positions agree with TRBD2. V was clipped by 1 base and J by 5 bases; unmatched bases: 5. CDR3 length: 14 residues. Germline V gives CDR1 ENHRY, CDR2 SYGVKD. The CDR3: CAISEFRSGNEQYF. The DNA of the CDR3 is TGTGCCATCAGTGAGTTCAGAAGCGGGAACGAGCAGTACTTC.

This sequence joins TRBV19 and TRBJ1-1, with TRBD1 matching 10 bases. The CDR3 has 15 residues. The V segment lost 4 bases and the J segment 5 bases; nucleotides outside the gene matches: 7. Germline assignment: CDR1 LNHDA and CDR2 SQIVND (reference sequence). Here the CDR3 reads CASSTARTGGTEAFF. The CDR3 DNA is TGTGCCAGTAGTACCGCCAGGACAGGGGGGACTGAAGCTTTCTTT.

V is TRBV2 and J is TRBJ2-2, with D possibly matching TRBD1 (6 bases). The germline V and J ends were trimmed by 6 bases and 1 base, with 9 bases remaining between them. The CDR3 is 14 residues long. Germline CDR1 and CDR2: SNHLY and FYNNEI. The CDR3 coding sequence is TGTGCCAGCAGAGGGGGACAGAACACCGGGGAGCTGTTTTTT. It is translated as CASRGGQNTGELFF.

The chain couples TRBV28 to TRBJ1-5; 9 nucleotides match TRBD1. CDR1 and CDR2 (germline): MDHEN, SYDVKM. With V trimmed by 5 bases and J by 6 bases, 11 bases remained unmatched. CDR3 length equals 16 residues. CDR3 sequence: CASSESGTGPFQPQHF. DNA of the CDR3: TGTGCCAGCAGTGAATCGGGGACAGGGCCCTTTCAGCCCCAGCATTTT.

The V gene is TRBV19, the J gene TRBJ1-4; 7 positions agree with TRBD1. The CDR3 is 16 amino acids. Germline CDR1 LNHDA, CDR2 SQIVND (reference sequence). V lost 2 bases, J lost 5 bases, and 8 bases stayed unmatched. CDR3 DNA sequence: TGTGCCAGTAGTATAAAGAAAAGGGGGCGGAATGAAAAACTGTTTTTT. Protein product: CASSIKKRGRNEKLFF.

This CDR3 is CASSSEDRETQYF. DNA of the CDR3: TGTGCCAGCAGCTCCGAGGATAGAGAGACCCAGTACTTC. The chain combines TRBV7-9 with TRBJ2-5; D is undetermined. V shed 4 bases and J shed 4 bases, with 10 bases lying between them. The length of the CDR3 is 13 residues. Germline V gene data show CDR1 as SEHNR and CDR2 as FQNEAQ (reference sequence).

The chain combines TRBV18 with TRBJ1-1; 9 bases align to TRBD1. This CDR3 is 15 amino acids long. The V segment lost 5 bases and the J segment 2 bases; nucleotides outside the gene matches: 6. The germline V gene has CDR1 KGHSH and CDR2 LQKENI. The CDR3 here is CASSTGTGINTEAFF. CDR3 sequence (DNA): TGTGCCAGCTCAACCGGGACAGGGATCAACACTGAAGCTTTCTTT.

This rearrangement joins TRBV2 to TRBJ1-1; 7 bases are shared with TRBD1. Losses at the gene ends were 5 bases for V and 1 base for J; bases not matched to a gene: 13. CDR3 length equals 17 residues. Germline CDR1 and CDR2: SNHLY and FYNNEI. The CDR3 spells CASSTGAGGRGNTEAFF. As DNA, the CDR3 is TGTGCCAGCAGTACAGGGGCAGGGGGGCGTGGGAACACTGAAGCTTTCTTT.

This clone was observed a single time. This sequence joins TRBV6-1 and TRBJ2-1; D may be TRBD1 (6 bases). The CDR3 covers 14 residues. From germline, CDR1 is MNHNS and CDR2 SASEGT. V was cut by 3 bases and J by 9 bases, with 15 bases left in between. The CDR3 DNA is TGTGCCAGCAGTGAGGGGGCCCTAGTGGCTGAGCAGTTCTTC. Translated: CASSEGALVAEQFF.

This chain connects TRBV28 to TRBJ1-4; D may be TRBD1 (6 bases). Trimming cost V 2 bases and J 0 bases, with 10 bases left between them. Germline CDR1 MDHEN, CDR2 SYDVKM. The CDR3 contains 16 residues. DNA of the CDR3: TGTGCCAGCAGTTTACTGGGACAAGCAACTAATGAAAAACTGTTTTTT. This codes for CASSLLGQATNEKLFF.

Only one count was recorded for this clone. The CDR3 coding sequence is TGTGCCACCAGTGATTTATCAGGACAGGGGGCTTCCGAGCAGTACTTC. It is translated as CATSDLSGQGASEQYF. The chain is built from TRBV24-1 and TRBJ2-7, with TRBD1 identical over 11 bases. This CDR3 spans 16 amino acids. Germline V gene lookup returns CDR1 KGHDR and CDR2 SFDVKD. V shed 1 base and J 6 bases; nucleotides not matched to a gene: 7.